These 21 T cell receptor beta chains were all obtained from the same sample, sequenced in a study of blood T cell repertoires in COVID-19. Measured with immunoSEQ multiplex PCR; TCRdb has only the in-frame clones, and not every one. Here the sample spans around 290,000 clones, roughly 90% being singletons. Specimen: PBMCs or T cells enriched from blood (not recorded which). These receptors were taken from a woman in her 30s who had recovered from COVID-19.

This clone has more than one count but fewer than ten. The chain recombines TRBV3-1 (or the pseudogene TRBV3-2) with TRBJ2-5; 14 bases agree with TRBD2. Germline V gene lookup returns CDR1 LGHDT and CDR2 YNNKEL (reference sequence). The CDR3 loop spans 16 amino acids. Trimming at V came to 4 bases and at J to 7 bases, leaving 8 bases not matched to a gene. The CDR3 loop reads CASSRTSGGSFGTQYF. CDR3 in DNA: TGTGCCAGCAGCCGGACTAGCGGGGGGTCGTTCGGGACCCAGTACTTC.

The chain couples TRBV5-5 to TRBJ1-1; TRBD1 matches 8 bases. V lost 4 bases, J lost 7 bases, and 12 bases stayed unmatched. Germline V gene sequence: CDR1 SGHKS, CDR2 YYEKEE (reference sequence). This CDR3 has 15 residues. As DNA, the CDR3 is TGTGCCAGCAGCGGGCGGACAGGGTTTGTGAGTGAAGCTTTCTTT. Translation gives CASSGRTGFVSEAFF.

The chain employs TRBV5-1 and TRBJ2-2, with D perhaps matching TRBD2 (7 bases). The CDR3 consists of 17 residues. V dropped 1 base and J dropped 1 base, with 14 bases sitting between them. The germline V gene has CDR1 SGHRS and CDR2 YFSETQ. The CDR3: CASSLLRGPLNTGELFF. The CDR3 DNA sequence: TGCGCCAGCAGCTTGCTGCGGGGGCCTTTGAACACCGGGGAGCTGTTTTTT.

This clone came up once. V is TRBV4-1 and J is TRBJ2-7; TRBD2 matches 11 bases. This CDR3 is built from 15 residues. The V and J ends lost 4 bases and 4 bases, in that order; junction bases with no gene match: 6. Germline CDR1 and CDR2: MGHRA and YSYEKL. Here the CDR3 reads CASSLGTSGPYEQYF. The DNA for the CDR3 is TGCGCCAGCAGCCTTGGGACTAGCGGACCATACGAGCAGTACTTC.

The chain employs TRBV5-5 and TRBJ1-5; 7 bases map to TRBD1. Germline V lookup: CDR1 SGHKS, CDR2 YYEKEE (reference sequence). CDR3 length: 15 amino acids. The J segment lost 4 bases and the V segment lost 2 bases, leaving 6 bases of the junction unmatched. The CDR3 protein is CASSFRQGLNQPQHF. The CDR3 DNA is TGTGCCAGCAGCTTCAGACAGGGCCTTAATCAGCCCCAGCATTTT.

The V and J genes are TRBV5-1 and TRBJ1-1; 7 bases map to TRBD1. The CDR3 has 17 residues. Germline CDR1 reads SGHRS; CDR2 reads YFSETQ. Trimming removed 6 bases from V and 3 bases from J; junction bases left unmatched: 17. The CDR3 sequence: CASKLKRGRPGDTEAFF. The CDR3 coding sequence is TGCGCCAGCAAGCTTAAAAGGGGGCGCCCAGGGGACACTGAAGCTTTCTTT.

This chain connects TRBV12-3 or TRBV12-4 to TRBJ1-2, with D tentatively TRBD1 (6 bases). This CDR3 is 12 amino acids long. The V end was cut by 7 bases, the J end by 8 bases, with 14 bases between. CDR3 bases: TGTGCCAGCATACGTACAGGGAGCGGCTACACCTTC. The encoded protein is CASIRTGSGYTF.

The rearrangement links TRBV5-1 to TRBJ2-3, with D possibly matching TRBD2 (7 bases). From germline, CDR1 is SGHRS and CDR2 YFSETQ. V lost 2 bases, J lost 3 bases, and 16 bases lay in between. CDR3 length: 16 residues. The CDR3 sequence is CASSFITAGATDTQYF. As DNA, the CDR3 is TGCGCCAGCAGCTTCATAACGGCGGGGGCGACAGATACGCAGTATTTT.

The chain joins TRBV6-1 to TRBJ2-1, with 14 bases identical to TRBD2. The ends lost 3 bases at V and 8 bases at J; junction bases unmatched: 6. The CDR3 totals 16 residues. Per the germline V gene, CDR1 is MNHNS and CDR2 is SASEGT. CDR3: CASSEAGTSGSYEQFF. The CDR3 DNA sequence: TGTGCCAGCAGTGAGGCAGGGACTAGCGGGAGTTATGAGCAGTTCTTC.

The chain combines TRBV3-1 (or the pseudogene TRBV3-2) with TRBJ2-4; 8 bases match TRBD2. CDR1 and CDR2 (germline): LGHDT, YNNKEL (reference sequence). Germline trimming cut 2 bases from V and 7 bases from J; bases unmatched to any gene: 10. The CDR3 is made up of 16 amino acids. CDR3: CASSQSPGSGGNIQYF. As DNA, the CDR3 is TGTGCCAGCAGCCAATCCCCAGGATCGGGGGGGAACATTCAGTACTTC.

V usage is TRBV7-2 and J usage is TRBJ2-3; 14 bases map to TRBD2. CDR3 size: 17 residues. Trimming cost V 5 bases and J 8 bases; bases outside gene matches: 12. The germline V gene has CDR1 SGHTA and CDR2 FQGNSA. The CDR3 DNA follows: TGTGCCAGCAGCAGTGACTCCCGACTAGCGGGGGGGCTTACGCAGTATTTT. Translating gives CASSSDSRLAGGLTQYF.

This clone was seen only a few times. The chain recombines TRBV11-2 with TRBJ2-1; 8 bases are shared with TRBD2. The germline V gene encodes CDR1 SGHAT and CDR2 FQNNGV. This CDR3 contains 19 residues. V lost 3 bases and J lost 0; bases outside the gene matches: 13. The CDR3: CASSLSIIPAGDSYNEQFF. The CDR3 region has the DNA TGTGCCAGCAGCTTGTCGATTATCCCAGCGGGAGACTCCTACAATGAGCAGTTCTTC.

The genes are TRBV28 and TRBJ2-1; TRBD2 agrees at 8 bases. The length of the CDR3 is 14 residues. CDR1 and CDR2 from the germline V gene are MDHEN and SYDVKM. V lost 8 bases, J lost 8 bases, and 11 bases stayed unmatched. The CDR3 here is CASQAGRAPHEQFF. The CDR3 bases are TGTGCCAGCCAGGCCGGGAGGGCCCCCCATGAGCAGTTCTTC.

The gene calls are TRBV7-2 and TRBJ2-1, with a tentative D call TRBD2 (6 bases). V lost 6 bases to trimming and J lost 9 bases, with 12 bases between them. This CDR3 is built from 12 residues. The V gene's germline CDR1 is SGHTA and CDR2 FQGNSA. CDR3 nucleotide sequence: TGTGCCAGCAGACCTAGCGTCCGTGAGCAGTTCTTC. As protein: CASRPSVREQFF.

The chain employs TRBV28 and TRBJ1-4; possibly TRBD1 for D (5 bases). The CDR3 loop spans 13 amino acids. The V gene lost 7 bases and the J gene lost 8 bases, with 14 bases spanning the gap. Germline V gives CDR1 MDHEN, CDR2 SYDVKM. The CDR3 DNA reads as TGTGCCAGCACTGTGGGGCAGTTAGAAAAACTGTTTTTT. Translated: CASTVGQLEKLFF.

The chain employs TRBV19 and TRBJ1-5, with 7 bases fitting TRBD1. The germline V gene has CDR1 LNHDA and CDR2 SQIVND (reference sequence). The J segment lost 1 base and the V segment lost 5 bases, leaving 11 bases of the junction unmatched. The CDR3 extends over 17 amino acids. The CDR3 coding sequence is TGTGCCAGTAGTGCCCCCCCCGGGACAGCAAGCAATCAGCCCCAGCATTTT. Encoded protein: CASSAPPGTASNQPQHF.

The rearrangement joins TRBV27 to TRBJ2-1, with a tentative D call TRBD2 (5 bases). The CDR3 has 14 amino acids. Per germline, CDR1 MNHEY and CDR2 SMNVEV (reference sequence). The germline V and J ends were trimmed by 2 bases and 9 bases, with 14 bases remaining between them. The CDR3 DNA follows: TGTGCCAGCAGTTTAGTGAGCGGTGAGGTTGAGCAGTTCTTC. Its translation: CASSLVSGEVEQFF.

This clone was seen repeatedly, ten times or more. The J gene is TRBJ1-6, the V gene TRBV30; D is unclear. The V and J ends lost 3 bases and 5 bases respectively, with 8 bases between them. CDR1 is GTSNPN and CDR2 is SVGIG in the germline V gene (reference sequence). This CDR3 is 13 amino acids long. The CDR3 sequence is CAWRRVDNSPLHF. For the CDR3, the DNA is TGTGCCTGGAGGAGGGTAGATAATTCACCCCTCCACTTT.

Written as DNA, the CDR3 is TGTGCCACCAGCATAACTAGCGGGGGGGGGACCCAGTACTTC. Its translation: CATSITSGGGTQYF. This rearrangement joins TRBV24-1 to TRBJ2-5; 13 bases fit TRBD2. CDR1 and CDR2 from the germline V gene are KGHDR and SFDVKD. There are 14 residues in the CDR3. J lost 7 bases, V lost 7 bases, and 5 bases had no gene match.

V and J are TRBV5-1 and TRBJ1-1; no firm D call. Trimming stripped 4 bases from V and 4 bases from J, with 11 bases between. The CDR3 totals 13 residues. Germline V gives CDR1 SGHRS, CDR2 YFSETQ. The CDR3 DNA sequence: TGCGCCAGCAGCCAAAATGCCGGCACTGAAGCTTTCTTT. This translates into CASSQNAGTEAFF.

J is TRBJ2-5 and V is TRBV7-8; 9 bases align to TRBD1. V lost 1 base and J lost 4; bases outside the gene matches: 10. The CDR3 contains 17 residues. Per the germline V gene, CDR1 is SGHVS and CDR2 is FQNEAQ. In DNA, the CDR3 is TGTGCCAGCAGCTTAGATCTACAGGGGGCGGGTAGAGAGACCCAGTACTTC. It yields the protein CASSLDLQGAGRETQYF.